This T cell receptor beta chain came from a study of blood T cell repertoires in COVID-19. The overall study: There were acute and convalescent COVID-19 samples, and they came from the United States, Italy and Spain.

Everyone who took part was 18 to 89 years old, and they came from about 25 US areas. Which cohort a participant joined came from the clinical history participants gave. Germline CDR1 reads DFQATT; CDR2 reads SNEGSKA (reference sequence). The CDR3 consists of 10 residues. V dropped 8 bases and J dropped 5 bases, with 9 bases sitting between them. Method: immunoSEQ multiplex PCR; TCRdb's copy keeps in-frame clones and lacks some. Of 400,000 or so clones listed, 90% were seen once; the top ten hold 0.55% to 0.75%. V gene TRBV20-1 combines with J gene TRBJ1-2; no firm D call. The sample was PBMCs or T cells enriched from blood (not recorded which). The sequence was collected from a man younger than 35 who had recovered from COVID-19. In nucleotides, the CDR3 is TGCAGTTCCCGAGGGTATGGCTACACCTTC. Protein sequence: CSSRGYGYTF.